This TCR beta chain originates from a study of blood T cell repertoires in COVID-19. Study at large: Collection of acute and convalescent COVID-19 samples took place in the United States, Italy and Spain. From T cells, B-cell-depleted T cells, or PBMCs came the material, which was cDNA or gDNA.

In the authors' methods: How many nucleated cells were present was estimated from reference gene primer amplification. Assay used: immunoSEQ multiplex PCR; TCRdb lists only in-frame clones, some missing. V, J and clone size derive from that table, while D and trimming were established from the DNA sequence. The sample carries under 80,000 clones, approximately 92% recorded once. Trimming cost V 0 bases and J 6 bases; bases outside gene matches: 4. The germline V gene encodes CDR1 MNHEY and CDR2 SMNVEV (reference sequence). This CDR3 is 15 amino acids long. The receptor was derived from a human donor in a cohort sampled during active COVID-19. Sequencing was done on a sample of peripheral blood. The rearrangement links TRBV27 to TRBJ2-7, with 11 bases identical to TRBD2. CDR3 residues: CASSLSGSGGAEQYF. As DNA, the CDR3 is TGTGCCAGCAGTTTATCTGGTAGCGGGGGGGCCGAGCAGTACTTC.